The entry below gives a single TCR beta chain sequence along with its context. Original handling: Amplified reference gene primers provided the basis for estimating nucleated cell counts. Method: immunoSEQ multiplex PCR; TCRdb's copy keeps in-frame clones and lacks some. Clone size and V and J calls were adopted from that table, with D and trimming inferred from the DNA. This sample has some 66,000 clones, with about 89% found just once. This record belongs to a study of blood T cell repertoires in COVID-19. For the study at large: The United States, Italy and Spain were the sources of the acute and convalescent COVID-19 samples. T cells, B-cell-depleted T cells, or PBMCs provided the cDNA or gDNA that served as material.

V gave up 4 bases and J gave up 3 bases, with 16 bases separating them. The CDR3 is 16 amino acids. Germline CDR1 MNHNS, CDR2 SASEGT. The V call is TRBV6-1, the J call TRBJ1-5; a possible D gene is TRBD1 (6 bases). The source is a human donor in a cohort sampled during active COVID-19. The sequencing sample was made of peripheral blood. As DNA, the CDR3 is TGTGCCAGCAGTGCGGCAGGGGCCGTCTTCAATCAGCCCCAGCATTTT. Translating it yields CASSAAGAVFNQPQHF.